This TCR beta chain originates from a study of T cell changes during pregnancy in multiple sclerosis. This CDR3 region has 14 residues. Trimming took 7 bases from V and 7 from J; bases not matched to a gene: 11. Germline loops: CDR1 MNHEY, CDR2 SVGAGI. The table came from immunoSEQ multiplex PCR; TCRdb's copy has only in-frame clones and leaves some out. Of approximately 50,000 clones listed, around 92% are singletons. The J gene is TRBJ1-2, the V gene TRBV6-5, with 8 nucleotides matching TRBD1. The TCR originated in a female donor with multiple sclerosis, enrolled in a pregnancy study. Specimen: CD4+ T cells from peripheral blood mononuclear cells, collected in the third trimester of pregnancy. The CDR3 reads CASTRPGTGIGYTF. CDR3 nucleotide sequence: TGTGCCAGCACTCGTCCCGGGACAGGCATTGGCTACACCTTC.